One and the same sample provided the 5 T cell receptor beta chains below, sequenced in a study of STAT5B mutations in CD4+ large granular lymphocyte leukemia. Clones were read by immunoSEQ multiplex PCR, and TCRdb kept only the in-frame ones, dropping some. The data hold over 25,000 clones, with about 71% observed a single time. The sample was CD4+ T cells from blood buffy coats. All receptors derive from a human donor in good health.

The genes are TRBV5-8 and TRBJ1-1, with D unclear. Germline V CDR1 and CDR2: SGHTS, YDEGEE. V was trimmed by 5 bases and J by 6 bases, leaving 17 bases between them. The CDR3 has 14 residues. CDR3 sequence (DNA): TGTGCCAGCAGATCTACTTTTCGACTGGCTGAAGCTTTCTTT. Translation gives CASRSTFRLAEAFF.

The chain links TRBV9 to TRBJ2-3; D remains unclear. Germline loops: CDR1 SGDLS, CDR2 YYNGEE. This CDR3 spans 13 amino acids. V lost 2 bases and J lost 2, with 6 bases in between. Here the CDR3 reads CASSVWVTDTQYF. In nucleotides, the CDR3 is TGTGCCAGCAGCGTTTGGGTCACAGATACGCAGTATTTT.

The CDR3 region has the DNA TGCGCCAGCAGTGTTGACCCCGAGGGGGAGACCCAGTACTTC. Translated: CASSVDPEGETQYF. The rearrangement joins TRBV10-1 to TRBJ2-5; D is perhaps TRBD1 or TRBD2 (5 bases each). Germline CDR1 is WNHNN and CDR2 is SYGVQD (reference sequence). Trimming stripped 4 bases from V and 5 bases from J, with 14 bases between. The CDR3 consists of 14 residues.

This clone was recorded a few times. The V call is TRBV10-3, the J call TRBJ1-6, with D possibly TRBD1 on 6 matching bases. V was clipped by 3 bases and J by 7 bases, with 16 bases between them. The CDR3 consists of 16 residues. The germline gives CDR1 ENHRY, CDR2 SYGVKD. For the CDR3, the DNA is TGTGCCATCAGTGACCTCGGGGGGGGCAGGAATTCACCCCTCCACTTT. Its translation is CAISDLGGGRNSPLHF.

This clone came up once. The chain has TRBV9 and TRBJ1-4, with 7 nucleotides matching TRBD1. Germline CDR1 is SGDLS and CDR2 is YYNGEE. The CDR3 has 14 residues. After removal of 2 bases from V and 4 bases from J, the junction contained 2 bases not matched to a gene. CDR3 protein: CASSVGQVNEKLFF. DNA for the CDR3: TGTGCCAGCAGCGTCGGACAGGTTAATGAAAAACTGTTTTTT.